Following are 20 T cell receptor beta chains from one sample sequenced in a study of T cells in Graves' hyperthyroidism and ophthalmopathy. RNA transcripts gave rise to amplified TCR beta CDR3 regions. HTBI primers were employed in a first-round RT-PCR of the TCR CDR3. TCRdb processed the multiplex PCR reads anew with MiXCR; each CDR3 protein has one entry. The data hold roughly 640,000 distinct CDR3 sequences, with 16% observed a single time. Sequences were obtained from blood. These receptors were collected from a woman aged 40 to 50 with Graves' ophthalmopathy.

This clonotype appeared a few times. This sequence joins TRBV5-1 and TRBJ2-5, with D tentatively TRBD1 or TRBD2 (5 bases each). The V end was cut by 4 bases, the J end by 3 bases, with 19 bases between. CDR3 length: 16 residues. CDR1 is SGHRS, CDR2 YFSETQ, per germline. CDR3 sequence reads: CASSGLALGRKETQYF. The CDR3 DNA follows: TGCGCCAGCAGCGGCTTAGCTTTGGGACGAAAAGAGACCCAGTACTTC.

CDR3 bases: TGCAGCGTTGAAGATCGAGCAGGGGATAGCACAGATACGCAGTATTTT. It translates to CSVEDRAGDSTDTQYF. V and J are TRBV29-1 and TRBJ2-3; tentatively, D is TRBD1 (6 bases). This CDR3 region has 16 residues. Germline V gene data show CDR1 as SQVTM and CDR2 as ANQGSEA. V dropped 0 bases and J dropped 0 bases, with 13 bases sitting between them.

The sample holds many counts of this clonotype. The gene calls are TRBV6-1 and TRBJ1-5; D is undetermined. Germline V gene sequence: CDR1 MNHNS, CDR2 SASEGT. The V end was cut by 6 bases, the J end by 7 bases, with 13 bases between. This CDR3 contains 13 residues. CDR3 sequence reads: CASRPPPCQPQHF. The CDR3 DNA is TGTGCCAGCAGACCCCCACCTTGCCAGCCCCAGCATTTT.

The chain couples TRBV6-1 to TRBJ2-2; perhaps TRBD2 as D (6 bases). This CDR3 is 16 amino acids long. From germline, CDR1 is MNHNS and CDR2 SASEGT. V lost 6 bases, J lost 4 bases, and 18 bases lay in between. CDR3 sequence: CASSHSGGNPTGELFF. In DNA, the CDR3 is TGTGCCAGCAGCCATAGCGGAGGAAATCCCACCGGGGAGCTGTTTTTT.

In its sample, this clonotype was seen a few times. The chain couples TRBV11-1 to TRBJ1-4; D might be TRBD1 (5 bases). The germline V and J ends were trimmed by 0 bases and 8 bases, with 10 bases remaining between them. This CDR3 has 14 residues. Germline CDR1 is SGHAT and CDR2 is FQDESV (reference sequence). The CDR3 sequence: CASSLAGGEEKLFF. The CDR3 DNA is TGTGCCAGCAGCTTAGCCGGGGGTGAAGAAAAACTGTTTTTT.

As DNA, the CDR3 is TGTGCCAGCAGGCCCAGACAGTTCTCTGGGGCCAACGTCCTGACTTTC. Residues: CASRPRQFSGANVLTF. This chain links TRBV5-5 with TRBJ2-6; D is perhaps TRBD1 (5 bases). Germline V gives CDR1 SGHKS, CDR2 YYEKEE (reference sequence). V lost 5 bases to trimming and J lost 0 bases, with 12 bases between them. This CDR3 has 16 amino acids.

The chain links TRBV20-1 to TRBJ1-5, with 11 bases identical to TRBD1. The CDR3 loop spans 14 amino acids. V shed 5 bases and J 7 bases; nucleotides not matched to a gene: 7. Germline CDR1 reads DFQATT; CDR2 reads SNEGSKA (reference sequence). This CDR3 is CSAQGTGGVQPQHF. CDR3 DNA: TGCAGTGCTCAGGGGACAGGGGGTGTCCAGCCCCAGCATTTT.

This clonotype was observed many times. V is TRBV5-1 and J is TRBJ2-2, with D perhaps matching TRBD2 (5 bases). CDR1 is SGHRS and CDR2 is YFSETQ in the germline V gene. The V gene lost 5 bases and the J gene lost 1 base, with 12 bases spanning the gap. This CDR3 spans 15 amino acids. CDR3 nucleotides: TGCGCCAGCAGTCCCAGCGGAGGGAACACCGGGGAGCTGTTTTTT. Protein: CASSPSGGNTGELFF.

The J gene is TRBJ2-7, the V gene TRBV10-3; D gene uncertain. This CDR3 region has 13 residues. Between the trimmed V and J ends, which lost 11 bases and 4 bases, there was a span of 18 bases. Germline assignment: CDR1 ENHRY and CDR2 SYGVKD. The CDR3: CAASAGKTYEQYF. DNA of the CDR3: TGTGCCGCCTCAGCTGGGAAGACGTACGAGCAGTACTTC.

A remark on this clonotype: One end of the junction is discordant with germline, which a read error may explain. The chain recombines TRBV2 with TRBJ2-7; perhaps TRBD1 as D (5 bases). The germline V gene has CDR1 SNHLY and CDR2 FYNNEI. This CDR3 comprises 13 residues. The CDR3 spells CASKRTGGYGQYF. For the CDR3, the DNA is TGTGCCAGCAAGCGAACAGGTGGTTACGGGCAGTACTTC.

The chain carries TRBV6-1 and TRBJ1-4, with 9 bases fitting TRBD1. Germline values: CDR1 MNHNS, CDR2 SASEGT. V dropped 9 bases and J dropped 7; count of bases not matched to a gene: 12. CDR3 size: 15 residues. CDR3: CASQSSGTGSEKLFF. The DNA for the CDR3 is TGTGCCAGTCAAAGCTCCGGGACAGGGAGTGAAAAACTGTTTTTT.

This clonotype showed up many times. CDR3 in DNA: TGTGCCAGCAGGGCTAGCGTAGAACTCGAGCAGTACTTC. Translating it yields CASRASVELEQYF. The J gene is TRBJ2-7, the V gene TRBV12-3 or TRBV12-4; D possibly corresponds to TRBD2 (6 bases). The CDR3 totals 13 residues. Trimming cost V 6 bases and J 6 bases, with 15 bases left between them.

There are many counts of this clonotype. The CDR3 spells CASSQRRIGTEAFF. CDR3 in DNA: TGTGCCAGCAGCCAACGACGGATAGGCACTGAAGCTTTCTTT. This sequence joins TRBV3-1 and TRBJ1-1; D uncertain. Germline V CDR1 and CDR2: LGHDT, YNNKEL (reference sequence). V was pared by 2 bases and J by 4 bases, with 11 bases between. The CDR3 covers 14 residues.

The sample holds many counts of this clonotype. The J gene is TRBJ2-7, the V gene TRBV28, with D perhaps matching TRBD1 (6 bases). The germline gives CDR1 MDHEN, CDR2 SYDVKM. CDR3 length: 15 residues. The V gene lost 7 bases and the J gene lost 2 bases, with 18 bases spanning the gap. This chain's CDR3 is CASKEMGQGTYEQYF. The DNA of the CDR3 is TGTGCCAGCAAAGAGATGGGGCAGGGGACCTACGAGCAGTACTTC.

The chain uses TRBV4-1 and TRBJ1-3; 8 bases agree with TRBD1. The CDR3 is made up of 16 amino acids. Trimming cost V 1 base and J 4 bases; bases outside gene matches: 6. Germline V CDR1 and CDR2: MGHRA, YSYEKL. The chain's CDR3 is CASSQGARGHGNTIYF. The CDR3 region has the DNA TGCGCCAGCAGCCAAGGGGCCAGGGGGCACGGAAACACCATATATTTT.

This clonotype was seen a few times. This chain uses TRBV25-1 with TRBJ1-3; D is undetermined. Trimming removed 6 bases at V and 0 bases at J, with 9 bases between. Looked up from germline, CDR1 is MGHDK and CDR2 is SYGVNS. The CDR3 runs to 14 residues. Here the CDR3 reads CASSITNSGNTIYF. CDR3 nucleotides: TGTGCCAGCAGCATAACTAACTCTGGAAACACCATATATTTT.

This clonotype has ten or more counts. This sequence joins TRBV20-1 and TRBJ2-5; a possible D gene is TRBD2 (6 bases). Trimming took 0 bases from V and 7 from J, leaving 15 bases between them. The V gene's germline CDR1 is DFQATT and CDR2 SNEGSKA (reference sequence). The CDR3 contains 14 residues. Here the CDR3 DNA reads TGCAGTGCTAGAGATTCTGGGGGGTCGGGGACCCAGTACTTC. Translated, it gives CSARDSGGSGTQYF.

The chain joins TRBV6-1 to TRBJ2-7, with D uncertain. V was cut by 5 bases and J by 3 bases, with 17 bases left in between. This CDR3 has 15 amino acids. The V gene's germline CDR1 is MNHNS and CDR2 SASEGT. CDR3 region: CASSQSRGRNYEQYF. The DNA for the CDR3 is TGTGCCAGCAGTCAATCCCGCGGACGGAACTACGAGCAGTACTTC.

In its sample, this clonotype was seen many times. This rearrangement joins TRBV19 to TRBJ1-1; TRBD1 aligns across 7 bases. Germline CDR1 and CDR2: LNHDA and SQIVND (reference sequence). V gave up 10 bases and J gave up 5 bases; unmatched junction bases: 10. The CDR3 has 13 amino acids. The CDR3 protein is CATSQTGRTEAFF. The CDR3 bases are TGTGCCACCAGTCAGACAGGGAGAACTGAAGCTTTCTTT. Supplemented by reference TRBV19 and TRBJ1-1, the full variable domain reads DGGITQSPKYLFRKEGQNVTLSCEQNLNHDAMYWYRQDPGQGLRLIYYSQIVNDFQKGDIAEGYSVSREKKESFPLTVTSAQKNPTAFYLCATSQTGRTEAFFGQGTRLTVV.

This clonotype occurred many times. The genes are TRBV7-9 and TRBJ2-1; 16 bases align to TRBD2. This CDR3 region has 20 residues. The V segment lost 4 bases and the J segment 0 bases; nucleotides outside the gene matches: 9. Germline V gene lookup returns CDR1 SEHNR and CDR2 FQNEAQ (reference sequence). The CDR3 bases are TGTGCCAGCAGCTCACGTGGGACTAGCGGGAGGGCTAGCTCCTACAATGAGCAGTTCTTC. Protein: CASSSRGTSGRASSYNEQFF. Filled out from reference TRBV7-9 and TRBJ2-1, the complete variable domain reads DTGVSQNPRHKITKRGQNVTFRCDPISEHNRLYWYRQTLGQGPEFLTYFQNEAQLEKSRLLSDRFSAERPKGSFSTLEIQRTEQGDSAMYLCASSSRGTSGRASSYNEQFFGPGTRLTVL.